This T cell receptor (beta chain) was identified during a study of CD8 T cells in ankylosing spondylitis. Whole-study results and caveats: Within matched ankylosing spondylitis synovial fluid, disease-linked clones were reportedly significantly enriched. Ankylosing spondylitis blood seemed to carry a telltale TCR beta motif made of several highly homologous variants. The disease-linked clones had a CD8+ phenotype and low blood frequencies.

As to this clonotype: Its antigen is unknown.

A quantitative 5'-RACE method, one with molecular barcodes, was used to make TCR beta libraries. Each CDR3 protein is one row after TCRdb ran MiXCR on the 5' RACE reads. The sample yields 650,000 to 800,000 distinct CDR3 sequences, 15% to 20% seen once. The ends were cut back, 6 bases at V and 5 bases at J, with 14 bases in the middle. The germline V gene encodes CDR1 MDHEN and CDR2 SYDVKM. This CDR3 is built from 13 residues. V gene TRBV28 combines with J gene TRBJ2-7, with D maybe TRBD2 (6 bases). The sequenced sample consisted of blood, either unsorted or a sorted T cell fraction (not recorded which). The sequence came from a male donor with ankylosing spondylitis. DNA for the CDR3: TGTGCCAGCAGGGAAACTCGCGGGAACGAGCAGTACTTC. This gives the protein CASRETRGNEQYF.